This section outlines one TCR beta chain sequence together with its context. No antigen is known for it. The entry originates in a study of Graves' ophthalmopathy and Graves' hyperthyroidism. Findings and limits, study-wide: Blood repertoires reportedly contained most expanded thyroid clonotypes above 0.001 frequency.

Amplification of the TCR beta CDR3 regions used RNA transcripts (as template). HTBI-primed RT-PCR formed the first round, and a multiplex PCR formed the second. TCRdb called the multiplex PCR reads again in MiXCR, with one record for every CDR3 protein. The data hold 900,000 to 1,200,000 distinct CDR3 sequences, with 35% to 45% observed a single time. Germline V lookup: CDR1 MNHEY, CDR2 SVGEGT. Germline trimming cut 10 bases from V and 5 bases from J; bases unmatched to any gene: 5. The CDR3 is 13 residues long. Sequencing used peripheral blood or thyroid tissue (not recorded which). V usage is TRBV6-2 or TRBV6-3 and J usage is TRBJ1-5; 10 bases fit TRBD1. The TCR originated in an adult man with Graves' hyperthyroidism. The CDR3 loop reads CATGQGVHQPQHF. As DNA, the CDR3 is TGTGCCACCGGACAGGGGGTTCATCAGCCCCAGCATTTT.